Below, 17 T cell receptor beta chains from the same sample are listed, as sequenced in a study of T cells in Graves' hyperthyroidism and ophthalmopathy. There were TCR beta CDR3 regions amplified from RNA transcripts. First-round RT-PCR with HTBI primers amplified the TCR CDR3 region. TCRdb independently ran MiXCR on the multiplex PCR reads; one entry per CDR3 protein. The table records 700,000 to 950,000 distinct CDR3 sequences, around 40% of them present only once. Sequenced: blood. These receptors originate from a woman aged 40-49 years with Graves' hyperthyroidism.

The genes are TRBV5-1 and TRBJ2-7; D tentatively reads TRBD1 or TRBD2 (6 bases each). The CDR3 has 16 amino acids. CDR1 is SGHRS and CDR2 is YFSETQ in the germline V gene. Trimming shortened V by 2 bases and J by 6 bases, and 21 bases separated the two germline ends. The CDR3 bases are TGCGCCAGCAGCTTTGGATTGGGGGGCGCCGGGCCCGAGCAGTACTTC. It translates to CASSFGLGGAGPEQYF.

This clonotype was counted a few times. This chain links TRBV4-1 with TRBJ1-6; TRBD1 agrees at 9 bases. Germline V gene data show CDR1 as MGHRA and CDR2 as YSYEKL. The CDR3 is 16 residues long. V trimming: 2 bases; J trimming: 8 bases; junction bases outside the gene matches: 7. This CDR3 reads CASSQYSQGADSPLHF. The CDR3 DNA reads TGCGCCAGCAGCCAATACTCACAGGGGGCTGATTCACCCCTCCACTTT.

This clonotype was seen a few times. The chain is built from TRBV4-3 and TRBJ1-2; the D gene is possibly TRBD1 (5 bases). V was clipped by 4 bases and J by 0 bases, with 15 bases between them. This CDR3 is 16 amino acids long. Per the germline V gene, CDR1 is LGHNA and CDR2 is YSLEER. Written as DNA, the CDR3 is TGCGCCAGCAGCCCAACAGGTACAGAGACTAACTATGGCTACACCTTC. Translation gives CASSPTGTETNYGYTF.

In regard to this clonotype: A read error may be the cause here, since a much bigger clone is one base away. V and J are TRBV9 and TRBJ1-1; 7 bases are shared with TRBD1. CDR1 SGDLS and CDR2 YYNGEE come from the germline V gene. CDR3 size: 15 residues. Losses at the gene ends were 1 base for V and 6 bases for J; bases not matched to a gene: 9. This CDR3 is CASSVMPGGEPEAFF. CDR3 DNA sequence: TGTGCCAGCAGCGTAATGCCAGGGGGTGAACCTGAAGCTTTCTTT.

This clonotype appeared a few times. The rearrangement joins TRBV14 to TRBJ1-1; 7 bases align to TRBD1. V was clipped by 2 bases and J by 1 base; unmatched bases: 13. This CDR3 is built from 18 residues. The V gene's germline CDR1 is SGHDN and CDR2 FVKESK. The CDR3 coding sequence is TGTGCCAGCAGCCAAAAAAGGGGGCGGCAGGTTGAGAACACTGAAGCTTTCTTT. Its protein product is CASSQKRGRQVENTEAFF. The full variable domain, in which reference TRBV14 and TRBJ1-1 provide the parts outside the CDR3, is EAGVTQFPSHSVIEKGQTVTLRCDPISGHDNLYWYRRVMGKEIKFLLHFVKESKQDESGMPNNRFLAERTGGTYSTLKVQPAELEDSGVYFCASSQKRGRQVENTEAFFGQGTRLTVV.

The CDR3 sequence: CASSLPGGRGQEETQYF. The CDR3 DNA follows: TGTGCCAGCAGCCTCCCAGGGGGAAGGGGTCAGGAGGAGACCCAGTACTTC. The gene calls are TRBV7-6 and TRBJ2-5; 7 bases are shared with TRBD1. The CDR3 sequence is 17 residues long. CDR1 is SGHVS, CDR2 FNYEAQ, per germline. V dropped 5 bases and J dropped 5; count of bases not matched to a gene: 17.

The V gene is TRBV5-1, the J gene TRBJ2-7, with D unclear. The CDR3 length is 14 residues. The germline V gene has CDR1 SGHRS and CDR2 YFSETQ. V dropped 0 bases and J dropped 5 bases, with 12 bases sitting between them. CDR3 amino acids: CASSLEVELDEQYF. The CDR3, as DNA: TGCGCCAGCAGCTTGGAGGTAGAACTGGACGAGCAGTACTTC.

This chain links TRBV9 with TRBJ2-2; 9 bases align to TRBD1. The CDR3 has 17 amino acids. J was trimmed by 7 bases and V by 0 bases; bases with no gene match: 10. Germline CDR1 and CDR2: SGDLS and YYNGEE. The CDR3 region is CASSVGVGTGSVGELFF. The CDR3 DNA reads TGTGCCAGCAGCGTAGGAGTCGGGACAGGGTCGGTCGGGGAGCTGTTTTTT.

The chain combines TRBV2 with TRBJ2-1; 7 bases align to TRBD2. CDR3 size: 12 residues. V shed 8 bases and J 4 bases; nucleotides not matched to a gene: 2. CDR1 and CDR2 from the germline V gene are SNHLY and FYNNEI. For the CDR3, the DNA is TGTGCCAGCTGGGAGGGTTACAATGAGCAGTTCTTC. It specifies CASWEGYNEQFF. The full variable domain, completed using reference TRBV2 and TRBJ2-1, is EPEVTQTPSHQVTQMGQEVILRCVPISNHLYFYWYRQILGQKVEFLVSFYNNEISEKSEIFDDQFSVERPDGSNFTLKIRSTKLEDSAMYFCASWEGYNEQFFGPGTRLTVL.

Many counts were recorded for this clonotype. The chain joins TRBV6-6 to TRBJ1-1; D is perhaps TRBD1 (5 bases). In germline, CDR1 is MNHNY, CDR2 SVGAGI (reference sequence). CDR3 length equals 13 residues. V lost 0 bases and J 11 bases, leaving 13 bases between the germline ends. CDR3 sequence reads: CASSYSTVGTAFF. In DNA, the CDR3 is TGTGCCAGCAGTTACTCGACGGTGGGGACGGCTTTCTTT.

This chain uses TRBV20-1 with TRBJ2-5; TRBD2 matches 12 bases. CDR1 is DFQATT and CDR2 is SNEGSKA in the germline V gene (reference sequence). This CDR3 is 18 amino acids long. Trimming cost V 4 bases and J 4 bases; bases outside gene matches: 16. The CDR3 loop reads CSAMGLAGGIIGPETQYF. The CDR3 DNA follows: TGCAGTGCTATGGGGCTAGCGGGGGGGATAATAGGACCAGAGACCCAGTACTTC.

The chain's CDR3 is CATNQGQGYEQYF. DNA of the CDR3: TGTGCCACCAATCAGGGACAGGGTTACGAGCAGTACTTC. The V and J genes are TRBV24-1 and TRBJ2-7; 9 nucleotides agree with TRBD1. Looked up from germline, CDR1 is KGHDR and CDR2 is SFDVKD. The CDR3 totals 13 residues. Germline trimming cut 8 bases from V and 4 bases from J; bases unmatched to any gene: 5.

Regarding this clonotype: Since no conserved phenylalanine or tryptophan closes the CDR3, a read error is the likely cause. The chain is built from TRBV20-1 and TRBJ2-5; 12 bases align to TRBD2. The CDR3 loop spans 14 amino acids. The germline gives CDR1 DFQATT, CDR2 SNEGSKA (reference sequence). CDR3 coding DNA: TGCAGCGTAAGAGGACTAGCGGGGAAAGAGACCCAGTACCTC. Protein: CSVRGLAGKETQYL.

This clonotype appeared many times. This sequence joins TRBV27 and TRBJ1-2; D gene ambiguous. The CDR3 totals 15 residues. Germline V gives CDR1 MNHEY, CDR2 SMNVEV (reference sequence). V dropped 4 bases and J dropped 2 bases, with 14 bases sitting between them. CDR3 bases: TGTGCCAGCAGTTATCGTCCAGGAGACAACTATGGCTACACCTTC. This encodes CASSYRPGDNYGYTF.

Concerning this clonotype: One end of the junction fails to match germline, which may point to a read error. The genes are TRBV10-2 and TRBJ2-7, with TRBD2 identical over 11 bases. Germline CDR1 WSHSY, CDR2 SAAADI. This CDR3 comprises 21 residues. The DNA of the CDR3 is TGTGCCAGCAGTCAAAAACGACTTTATCTGACTATAGCGGGAGGGATCTACGAGCAGTACTTC. Amino acids: CASSQKRLYLTIAGGIYEQYF.

The chain combines TRBV28 with TRBJ2-7; possibly TRBD1 or TRBD2 for D (7 bases each). Germline CDR1 and CDR2: MDHEN and SYDVKM. Trimming shortened V by 5 bases and J by 2 bases, and 16 bases separated the two germline ends. The CDR3 is 15 residues long. The CDR3 reads CASSLTGEGAYEQYF. The CDR3 nucleotides are TGTGCCAGCAGTCTCACAGGGGAGGGGGCCTACGAGCAGTACTTC.

The rearrangement uses TRBV20-1 and TRBJ2-5, with 13 bases matching TRBD2. J gave up 3 bases and V 7 bases, and 2 bases lay outside the gene matches. The CDR3 runs to 13 residues. Germline loops: CDR1 DFQATT, CDR2 SNEGSKA (reference sequence). The CDR3 loop is CSGGTSGKETQYF. For the CDR3, the DNA is TGCAGTGGCGGGACTAGCGGGAAAGAGACCCAGTACTTC.